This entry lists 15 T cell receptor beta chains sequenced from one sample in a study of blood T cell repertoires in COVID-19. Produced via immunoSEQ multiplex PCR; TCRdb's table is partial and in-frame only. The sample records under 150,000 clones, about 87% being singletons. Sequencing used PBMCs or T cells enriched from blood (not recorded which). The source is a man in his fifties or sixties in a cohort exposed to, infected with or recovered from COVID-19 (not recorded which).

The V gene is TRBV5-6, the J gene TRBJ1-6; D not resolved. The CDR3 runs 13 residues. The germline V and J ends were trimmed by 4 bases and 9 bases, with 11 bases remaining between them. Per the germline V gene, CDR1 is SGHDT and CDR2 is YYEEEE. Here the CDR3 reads CASSLVTGSPLHF. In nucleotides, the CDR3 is TGTGCCAGCAGCCTTGTCACGGGTTCACCCCTCCACTTT.

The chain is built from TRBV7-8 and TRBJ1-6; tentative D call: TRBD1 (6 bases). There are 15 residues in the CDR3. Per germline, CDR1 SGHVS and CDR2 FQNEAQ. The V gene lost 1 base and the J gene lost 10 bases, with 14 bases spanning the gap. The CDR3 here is CASSLEYRDRSPLHF. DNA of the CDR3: TGTGCCAGCAGCTTAGAGTACAGGGATCGGTCACCCCTCCACTTT.

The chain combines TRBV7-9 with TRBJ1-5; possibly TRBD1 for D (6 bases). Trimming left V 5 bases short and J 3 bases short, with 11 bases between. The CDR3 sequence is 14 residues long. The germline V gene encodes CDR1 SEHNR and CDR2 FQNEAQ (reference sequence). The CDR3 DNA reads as TGTGCCAGCAGCAACCGGGACAACAATCAGCCCCAGCATTTT. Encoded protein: CASSNRDNNQPQHF.

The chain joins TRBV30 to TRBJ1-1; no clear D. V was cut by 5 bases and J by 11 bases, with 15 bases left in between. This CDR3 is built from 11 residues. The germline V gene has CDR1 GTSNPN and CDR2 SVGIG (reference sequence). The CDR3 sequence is CAWATGRVAFF. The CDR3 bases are TGTGCCTGGGCCACTGGGAGGGTGGCTTTCTTT.

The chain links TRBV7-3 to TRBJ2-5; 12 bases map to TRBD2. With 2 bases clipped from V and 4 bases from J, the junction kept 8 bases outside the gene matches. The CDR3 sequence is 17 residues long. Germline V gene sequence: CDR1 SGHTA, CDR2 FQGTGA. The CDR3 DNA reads TGTGCCAGCAGCTTACTGGGTCTAGCGGGAGGGCGAGAGACCCAGTACTTC. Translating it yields CASSLLGLAGGRETQYF. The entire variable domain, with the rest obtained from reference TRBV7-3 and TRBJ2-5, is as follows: GAGVSQTPSNKVTEKGKYVELRCDPISGHTALYWYRQSLGQGPEFLIYFQGTGAADDSGLPNDRFFAVRPEGSVSTLKIQRTERGDSAVYLCASSLLGLAGGRETQYFGPGTRLLVL.

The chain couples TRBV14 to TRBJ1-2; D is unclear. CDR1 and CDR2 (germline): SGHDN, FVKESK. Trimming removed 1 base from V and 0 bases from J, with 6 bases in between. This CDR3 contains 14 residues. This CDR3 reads CASSQVGANYGYTF. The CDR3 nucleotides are TGTGCCAGCAGCCAAGTCGGGGCTAACTATGGCTACACCTTC.

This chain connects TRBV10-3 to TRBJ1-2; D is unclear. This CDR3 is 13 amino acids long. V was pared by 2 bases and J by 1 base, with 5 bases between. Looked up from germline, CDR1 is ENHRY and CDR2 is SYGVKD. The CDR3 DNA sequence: TGTGCCATCAGTGAGGCCGGTAACTATGGCTACACCTTC. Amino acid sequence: CAISEAGNYGYTF.

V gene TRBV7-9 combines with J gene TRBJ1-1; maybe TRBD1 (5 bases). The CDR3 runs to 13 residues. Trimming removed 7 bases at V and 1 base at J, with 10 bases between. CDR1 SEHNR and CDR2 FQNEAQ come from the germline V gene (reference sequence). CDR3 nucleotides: TGTGCCAGCACCATTCAGGGGAACACTGAAGCTTTCTTT. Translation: CASTIQGNTEAFF.

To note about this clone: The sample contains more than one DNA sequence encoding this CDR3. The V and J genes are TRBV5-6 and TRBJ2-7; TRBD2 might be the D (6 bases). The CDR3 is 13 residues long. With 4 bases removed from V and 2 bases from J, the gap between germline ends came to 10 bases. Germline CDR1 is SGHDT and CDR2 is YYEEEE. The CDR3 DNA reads TGTGCCAGCAGCCCGGGACTTACCTACGAGCAGTACTTC. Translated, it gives CASSPGLTYEQYF.

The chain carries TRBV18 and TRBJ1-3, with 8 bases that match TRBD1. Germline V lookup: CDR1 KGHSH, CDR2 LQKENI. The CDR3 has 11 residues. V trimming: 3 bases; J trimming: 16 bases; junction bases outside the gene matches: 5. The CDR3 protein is CASSPDRGVYF. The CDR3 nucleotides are TGTGCCAGCTCACCCGACAGGGGAGTTTATTTT.

CDR3 bases: TGTGCCAGTAGGAAGGACTTAAACTCTGGAAACACCATATATTTT. It is translated as CASRKDLNSGNTIYF. The chain uses TRBV19 and TRBJ1-3; D is uncertain. V lost 6 bases and J 0 bases, leaving 12 bases between the germline ends. The CDR3 is made up of 15 amino acids. The germline CDR1 and CDR2 sequences are LNHDA and SQIVND (reference sequence).

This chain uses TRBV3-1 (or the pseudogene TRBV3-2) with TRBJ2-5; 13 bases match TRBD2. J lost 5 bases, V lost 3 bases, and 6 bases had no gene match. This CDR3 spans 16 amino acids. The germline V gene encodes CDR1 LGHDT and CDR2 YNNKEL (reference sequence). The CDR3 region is CASSQTSGRSRETQYF. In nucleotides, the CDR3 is TGTGCCAGCAGCCAGACTAGCGGGAGGAGTAGGGAGACCCAGTACTTC.

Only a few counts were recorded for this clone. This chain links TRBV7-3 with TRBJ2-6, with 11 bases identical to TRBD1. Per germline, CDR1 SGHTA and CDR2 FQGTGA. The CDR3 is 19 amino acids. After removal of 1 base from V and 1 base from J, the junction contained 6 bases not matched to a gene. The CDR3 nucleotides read TGTGCCAGCAGCTTAAATTGGGGACAGGGGGTTTCTGGGGCCAACGTCCTGACTTTC. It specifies CASSLNWGQGVSGANVLTF. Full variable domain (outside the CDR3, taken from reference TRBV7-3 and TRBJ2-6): GAGVSQTPSNKVTEKGKYVELRCDPISGHTALYWYRQSLGQGPEFLIYFQGTGAADDSGLPNDRFFAVRPEGSVSTLKIQRTERGDSAVYLCASSLNWGQGVSGANVLTFGAGSRLTVL.

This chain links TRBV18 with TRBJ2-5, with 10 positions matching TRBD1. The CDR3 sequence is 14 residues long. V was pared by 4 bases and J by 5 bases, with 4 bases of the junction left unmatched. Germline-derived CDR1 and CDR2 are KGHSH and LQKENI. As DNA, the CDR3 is TGTGCCAGCTCACAGGGACAGGGGCATGAGACCCAGTACTTC. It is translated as CASSQGQGHETQYF.

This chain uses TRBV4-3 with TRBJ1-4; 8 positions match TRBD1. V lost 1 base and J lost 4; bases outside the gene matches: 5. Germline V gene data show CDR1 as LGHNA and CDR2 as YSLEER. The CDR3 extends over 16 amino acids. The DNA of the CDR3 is TGCGCCAGCAGCCAAGGGACAGGGCAGAGTAATGAAAAACTGTTTTTT. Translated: CASSQGTGQSNEKLFF.